The text below deals with one T cell receptor beta chain. Its matching antigen is unknown. The data belong to a study of long-term antiretroviral therapy in people with HIV. Study results and limitations: Pre-ART expanded clones dominated the repertoire at every time point. Subsequent to ART, diversity was augmented yet persisted below that of transplant donor controls.

They ran version v3.0 of the immunoSEQ assay at survey level. Profiled with immunoSEQ multiplex PCR; TCRdb holds only in-frame clones, not every one. This sample has 30,000 to 40,000 clones, with around 83% found just once. CDR3 size: 14 residues. CDR1 SGHTA and CDR2 FQGNSA come from the germline V gene. With V trimmed by 3 bases and J by 7 bases, 9 bases remained unmatched. The specimen was unsorted PBMCs, collected 1 year after starting antiretroviral therapy. This sequence joins TRBV7-2 and TRBJ2-7; TRBD2 matches 7 bases. This TCR derives from a man between 18 and 29 years old with HIV. The CDR3 DNA reads as TGTGCCAGCAGCTTGGAGTTTGCGGGAGCGGAGCAGTACTTC. Its protein is CASSLEFAGAEQYF.